The 3 T cell receptor beta chains presented below share a single source sample, sequenced in a study of regulatory T cells in long-lasting Graves disease. Investigators prepared the TCR beta libraries by applying iRepertoire HTBI primers and Arm-PCR of CDR3 regions. Each CDR3 protein gets one entry after TCRdb re-called the multiplex PCR reads with MiXCR. In the table there are around 250,000 distinct CDR3 sequences, 15% to 20% of which are singletons. Stated time point: newly diagnosed GD, antithyroid drugs for less than 3 months. PBMC RNA served as the TCR library source. The same sample was also used in a study of T cells in Graves' hyperthyroidism and ophthalmopathy.

The material was peripheral blood mononuclear cells (PBMCs), obtained at new diagnosis, from a patient treated with antithyroid drugs. The source is a woman in her twenties or thirties with Graves disease.

In its sample, this clonotype was seen many times. This rearrangement joins TRBV3-1 to TRBJ1-2; 7 bases line up with TRBD1. The V and J ends lost 1 base and 7 bases, in that order; junction bases with no gene match: 6. This CDR3 spans 14 amino acids. In germline, CDR1 is LGHDT, CDR2 YNNKEL (reference sequence). CDR3 sequence: CASSQGQGGRGYTF. CDR3 nucleotides: TGTGCCAGCAGCCAAGGTCAGGGGGGACGTGGCTACACCTTC.

The chain carries TRBV7-2 and TRBJ2-7, with D possibly being TRBD1 (7 bases). Trimming pared 5 bases from V and 7 bases from J, leaving 21 bases between. The CDR3 extends over 15 amino acids. Germline assignment: CDR1 SGHTA and CDR2 FQGNSA. The CDR3 spells CASSPRDRGGREQYF. CDR3 coding DNA: TGTGCCAGCAGCCCCCGGGACAGAGGGGGGCGGGAGCAGTACTTC.

The V call is TRBV20-1, the J call TRBJ2-3; 11 bases fit TRBD2. Germline V CDR1 and CDR2: DFQATT, SNEGSKA (reference sequence). The CDR3 covers 16 residues. Losses at the gene ends were 3 bases for V and 5 bases for J; bases not matched to a gene: 10. In DNA, the CDR3 is TGCAGTGCTAGTATTAGCGGGGGGGTGATATTAGATACGCAGTATTTT. It yields the protein CSASISGGVILDTQYF.